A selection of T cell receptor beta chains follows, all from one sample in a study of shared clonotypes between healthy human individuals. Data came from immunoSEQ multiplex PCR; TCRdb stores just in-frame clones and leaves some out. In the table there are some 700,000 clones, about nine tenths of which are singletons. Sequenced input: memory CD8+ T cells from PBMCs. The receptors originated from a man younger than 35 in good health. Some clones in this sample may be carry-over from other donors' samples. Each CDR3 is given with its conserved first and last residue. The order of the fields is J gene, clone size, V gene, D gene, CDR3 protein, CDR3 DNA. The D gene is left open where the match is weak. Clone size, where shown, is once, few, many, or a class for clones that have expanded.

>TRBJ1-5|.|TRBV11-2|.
CASSLDSGNQPQHF
TGTGCCAGCAGCTTGGACAGTGGCAATCAGCCCCAGCATTTT
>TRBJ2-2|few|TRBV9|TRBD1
CASSVGTVNTGELFF
TGTGCCAGCAGCGTCGGGACAGTGAACACCGGGGAGCTGTTTTTT
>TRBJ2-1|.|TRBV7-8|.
CASSFRGWGYEQFF
TGTGCCAGCAGCTTCCGGGGATGGGGGTATGAGCAGTTCTTC
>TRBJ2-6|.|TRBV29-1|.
CSAKWGEGANVLTF
TGCAGCGCAAAGTGGGGAGAAGGGGCCAACGTCCTGACTTTC
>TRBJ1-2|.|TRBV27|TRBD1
CASSLVRGHGYTF
TGTGCCAGCAGTTTAGTCAGGGGGCACGGCTACACCTTC
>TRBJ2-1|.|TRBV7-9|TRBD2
CASSPTGTIGTNEQFF
TGTGCCAGCAGCCCGACCGGGACTATTGGTACCAATGAGCAGTTCTTC
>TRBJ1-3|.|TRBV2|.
CANARLDRGNTIYF
TGTGCCAACGCCCGTCTCGACCGTGGAAACACCATATATTTT
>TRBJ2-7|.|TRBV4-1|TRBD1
CASSQDRGQGYEQYF
TGCGCCAGCAGCCAAGATCGAGGACAGGGGTACGAGCAGTACTTC
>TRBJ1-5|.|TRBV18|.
CASSPVSMTGSSDQPQHF
TGTGCCAGCTCCCCAGTGTCGATGACCGGGTCGTCGGATCAGCCCCAGCATTTT
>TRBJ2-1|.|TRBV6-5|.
CASSSEYNEQFF
TGTGCCAGCAGTTCGGAGTACAATGAGCAGTTCTTC
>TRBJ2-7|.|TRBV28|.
CASSFPLGEQYF
TGTGCCAGCAGTTTTCCCCTGGGCGAGCAGTACTTC
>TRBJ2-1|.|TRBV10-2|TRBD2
CASSLAGGAYNEQFF
TGCGCCAGCAGTCTAGCGGGAGGGGCCTACAATGAGCAGTTCTTC
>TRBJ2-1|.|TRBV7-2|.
CASSLGPGTDEQFF
TGTGCCAGCAGCTTAGGACCAGGAACCGATGAGCAGTTCTTC
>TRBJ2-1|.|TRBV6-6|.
CASNPFSETYNEQFF
TGTGCCAGCAACCCTTTTAGCGAGACTTACAATGAGCAGTTCTTC
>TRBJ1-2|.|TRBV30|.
CAWRESGVPPNYGYTF
TGTGCCTGGAGGGAGAGCGGGGTTCCCCCTAACTATGGCTACACCTTC
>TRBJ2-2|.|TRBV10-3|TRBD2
CAISDLTSGSGELFF
TGTGCCATCAGTGATTTGACTAGCGGGAGTGGGGAGCTGTTTTTT
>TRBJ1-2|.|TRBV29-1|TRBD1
CSVEWDRANYGYTF
TGCAGCGTTGAATGGGACAGGGCGAACTATGGCTACACCTTC
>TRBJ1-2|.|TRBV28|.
CASSPTGLGDYGYTF
TGTGCCAGCAGTCCGACAGGACTGGGGGACTATGGCTACACCTTC